Listed below are T cell receptor beta chains from one sample, sequenced in a study of early T cells in non-severe SARS-CoV-2 infection. MiXCR, applied by TCRdb to the 5' RACE reads, yields one record per CDR3 protein. The sample lists more than 65,000 distinct CDR3 sequences; approximately 14% were seen once. The sequenced material came from whole blood. These receptors all stem from an adult who was a healthcare worker with PCR-confirmed SARS-CoV-2 infection or an uninfected control (not recorded which). Both conserved end residues are trimmed from each CDR3. Not every row has a clone size; where given, it reads once, few, many or a size class.

V gene	clone size	CDR3 length	J gene	CDR3 protein
TRBV29-1	few	9	TRBJ2-3	SGGYGDTQY
TRBV20-1	few	10	TRBJ2-5	SAGTGGETQY
TRBV12-3/TRBV12-4	few	12	TRBJ2-2	ASSLIGVPGELF
TRBV11-3	few	14	TRBJ2-2	ASSLGDRSNTGELF
TRBV5-8	many	13	TRBJ2-1	ASSFRRQEPREQF
TRBV7-2	.	14	TRBJ2-4	ASSPRTLLAKNIQY
TRBV28	.	16	TRBJ2-4	ASSSAGTGSSRADIQY
TRBV6-5	.	13	TRBJ2-7	ASSLTTLQGSEQY
TRBV12-3/TRBV12-4	many	12	TRBJ2-7	ASSLRAGRYEQY
TRBV18	many	12	TRBJ2-7	ASSPLPGREEQY
TRBV7-2	many	14	TRBJ2-3	ASSLVIAGGTDTQY
TRBV7-8	many	13	TRBJ2-7	ASSSWDSLSYEQY
TRBV20-1	many	11	TRBJ1-2	SARERERRGYT
TRBV7-9	many	12	TRBJ2-4	ASSLAGSRNIQY
TRBV7-6	many	15	TRBJ2-3	ASSPSWGGPRTDTQY
TRBV30	many	13	TRBJ2-3	AWSQSGRGPDTQY
TRBV5-1	.	14	TRBJ2-7	ASSFHQDRVSYEQY
TRBV7-6	many	14	TRBJ2-1	ASSLVRGTTHNEQF
TRBV6-2/TRBV6-3	many	13	TRBJ1-1	ASRPSTGLSTEAF
TRBV12-3/TRBV12-4	.	12	TRBJ2-5	ASSLARKAWTQY
TRBV19	many	14	TRBJ2-2	ASSRPLVTRSGELF
TRBV7-9	many	11	TRBJ1-1	ASSLGWNTEAF
TRBV7-3	many	13	TRBJ2-3	ASSLGGGGTDTQY
TRBV9	.	12	TRBJ1-3	ASSVLNSGNTIY
TRBV10-3	many	12	TRBJ2-3	AISESKGTDTQY
TRBV6-4	many	12	TRBJ2-3	ASSGTSGADTQY
TRBV18	.	12	TRBJ2-2	ASQRLASTGELF
TRBV12-3/TRBV12-4	many	11	TRBJ1-1	ASSLLGGTEAF
TRBV19	many	15	TRBJ1-2	ASSIDQAAGVSYGYT
TRBV9	.	14	TRBJ2-3	ASSVRTSGGPDTQY
TRBV25-1	many	14	TRBJ1-1	ASSDHRGTGLTEAF
TRBV29-1	.	11	TRBJ1-4	SAEGRVGEKLF
TRBV20-1	.	13	TRBJ1-1	SARRPGTGNTEAF
TRBV21-1	.	16	TRBJ2-2	ASTIGGARIANTGELF
TRBV7-9	.	11	TRBJ1-5	ASSLSDNQPQH
TRBV3-1	.	11	TRBJ2-5	ASCRANQETQY
TRBV13	.	12	TRBJ1-3	ASSFRGSGNTIY
TRBV19	many	13	TRBJ2-1	ASSTGQPAYNEQF
TRBV29-1	many	12	TRBJ1-2	SVPPGQGINGYT
TRBV20-1	few	13	TRBJ1-2	SARDLQEEHYGYT
TRBV21-1	.	17	TRBJ2-3	ASSPPGTSGGASTDTQY
TRBV20-1	.	12	TRBJ2-5	SARPPGTGWTQY
TRBV29-1	few	10	TRBJ2-7	SVSGTGNEQY
TRBV14	few	15	TRBJ2-6	ASSHPARDRGDNVLT
TRBV11-2	many	12	TRBJ2-5	ASSFRDGEETQY
TRBV12-5	many	16	TRBJ2-2	ASGLVLGPTMNTGELF
TRBV5-1	few	13	TRBJ2-3	ASSLTGGWTDTQY
TRBV12-1	few	14	TRBJ2-1	ASSFAWTSSYNEQF